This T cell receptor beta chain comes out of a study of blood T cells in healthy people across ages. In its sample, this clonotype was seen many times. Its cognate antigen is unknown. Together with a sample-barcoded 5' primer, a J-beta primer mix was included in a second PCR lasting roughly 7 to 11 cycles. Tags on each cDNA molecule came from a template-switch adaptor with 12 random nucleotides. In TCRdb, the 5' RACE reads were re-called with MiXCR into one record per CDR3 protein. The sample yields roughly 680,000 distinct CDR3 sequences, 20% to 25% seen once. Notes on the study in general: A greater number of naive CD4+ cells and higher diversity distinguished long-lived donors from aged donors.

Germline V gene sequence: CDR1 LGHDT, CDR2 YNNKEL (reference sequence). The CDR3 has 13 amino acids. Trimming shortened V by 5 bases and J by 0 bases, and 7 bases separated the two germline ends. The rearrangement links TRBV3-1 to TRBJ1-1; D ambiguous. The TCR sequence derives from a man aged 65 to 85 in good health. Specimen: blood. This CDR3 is CASSSRLNTEAFF. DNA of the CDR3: TGTGCCAGCAGCTCCCGATTGAACACTGAAGCTTTCTTT. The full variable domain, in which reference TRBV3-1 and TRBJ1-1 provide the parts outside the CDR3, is DTAVSQTPKYLVTQMGNDKSIKCEQNLGHDTMYWYKQDSKKFLKIMFSYNNKELIINETVPNRFSPKSPDKAHLNLHINSLELGDSAVYFCASSSRLNTEAFFGQGTRLTVV.